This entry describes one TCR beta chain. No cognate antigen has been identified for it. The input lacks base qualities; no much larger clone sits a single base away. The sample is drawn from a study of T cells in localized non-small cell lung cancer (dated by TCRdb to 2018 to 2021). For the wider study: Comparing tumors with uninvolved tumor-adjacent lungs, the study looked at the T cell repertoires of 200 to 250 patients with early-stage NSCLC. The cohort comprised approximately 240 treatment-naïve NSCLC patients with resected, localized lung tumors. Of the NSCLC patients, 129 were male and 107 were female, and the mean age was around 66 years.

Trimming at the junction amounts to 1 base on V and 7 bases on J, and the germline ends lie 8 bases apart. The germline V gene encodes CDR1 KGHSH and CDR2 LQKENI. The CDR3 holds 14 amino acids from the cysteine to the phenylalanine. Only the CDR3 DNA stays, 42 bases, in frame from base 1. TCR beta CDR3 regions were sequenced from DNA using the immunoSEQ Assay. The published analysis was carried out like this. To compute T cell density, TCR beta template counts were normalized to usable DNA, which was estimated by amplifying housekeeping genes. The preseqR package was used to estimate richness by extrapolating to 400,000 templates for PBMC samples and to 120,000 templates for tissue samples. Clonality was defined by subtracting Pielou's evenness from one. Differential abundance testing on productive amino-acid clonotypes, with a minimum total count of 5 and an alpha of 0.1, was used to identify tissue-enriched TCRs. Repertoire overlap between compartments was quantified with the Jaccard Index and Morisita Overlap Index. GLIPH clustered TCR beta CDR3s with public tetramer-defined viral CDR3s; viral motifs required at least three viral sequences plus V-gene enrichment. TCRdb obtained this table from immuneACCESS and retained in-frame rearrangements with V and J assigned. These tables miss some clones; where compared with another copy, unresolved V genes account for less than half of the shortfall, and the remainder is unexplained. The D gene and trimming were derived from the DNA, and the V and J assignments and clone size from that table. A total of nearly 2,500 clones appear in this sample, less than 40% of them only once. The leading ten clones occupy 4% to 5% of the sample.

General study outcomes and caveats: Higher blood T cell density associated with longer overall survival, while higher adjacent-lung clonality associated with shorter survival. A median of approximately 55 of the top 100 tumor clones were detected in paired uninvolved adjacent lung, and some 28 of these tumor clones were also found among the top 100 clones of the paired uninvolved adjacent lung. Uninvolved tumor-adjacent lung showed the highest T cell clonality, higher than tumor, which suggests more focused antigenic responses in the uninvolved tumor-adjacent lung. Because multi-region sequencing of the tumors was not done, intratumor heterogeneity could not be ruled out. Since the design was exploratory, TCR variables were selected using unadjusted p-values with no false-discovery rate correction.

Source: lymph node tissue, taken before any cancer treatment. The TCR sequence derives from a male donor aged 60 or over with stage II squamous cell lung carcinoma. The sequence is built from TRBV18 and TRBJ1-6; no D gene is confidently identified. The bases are TGTGCCAGCTCACCACAGGGTAAGAATTCACCCCTCCACTTT. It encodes CASSPQGKNSPLHF.